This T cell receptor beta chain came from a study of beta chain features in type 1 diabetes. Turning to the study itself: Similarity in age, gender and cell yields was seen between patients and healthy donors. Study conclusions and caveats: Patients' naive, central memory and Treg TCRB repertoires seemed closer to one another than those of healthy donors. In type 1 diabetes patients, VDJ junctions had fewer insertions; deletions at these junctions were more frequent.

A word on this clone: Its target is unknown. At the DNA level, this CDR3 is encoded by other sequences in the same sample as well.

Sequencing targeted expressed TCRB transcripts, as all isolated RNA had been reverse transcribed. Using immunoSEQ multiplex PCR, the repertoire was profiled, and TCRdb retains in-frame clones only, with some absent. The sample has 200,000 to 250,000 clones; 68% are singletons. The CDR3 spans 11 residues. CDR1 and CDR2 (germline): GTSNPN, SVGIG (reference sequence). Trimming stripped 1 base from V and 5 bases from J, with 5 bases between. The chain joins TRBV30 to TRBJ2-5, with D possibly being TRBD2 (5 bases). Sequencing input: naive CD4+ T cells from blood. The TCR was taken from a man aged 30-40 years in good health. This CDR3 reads CAWSAGETQYF. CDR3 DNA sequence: TGTGCCTGGAGTGCGGGGGAGACCCAGTACTTC. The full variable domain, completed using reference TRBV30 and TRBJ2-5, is SQTIHQWPATLVQPVGSPLSLECTVEGTSNPNLYWYRQAAGRGLQLLFYSVGIGQISSEVPQNLSASRPQDRQFILSSKKLLLSDSGFYLCAWSAGETQYFGPGTRLLVL.